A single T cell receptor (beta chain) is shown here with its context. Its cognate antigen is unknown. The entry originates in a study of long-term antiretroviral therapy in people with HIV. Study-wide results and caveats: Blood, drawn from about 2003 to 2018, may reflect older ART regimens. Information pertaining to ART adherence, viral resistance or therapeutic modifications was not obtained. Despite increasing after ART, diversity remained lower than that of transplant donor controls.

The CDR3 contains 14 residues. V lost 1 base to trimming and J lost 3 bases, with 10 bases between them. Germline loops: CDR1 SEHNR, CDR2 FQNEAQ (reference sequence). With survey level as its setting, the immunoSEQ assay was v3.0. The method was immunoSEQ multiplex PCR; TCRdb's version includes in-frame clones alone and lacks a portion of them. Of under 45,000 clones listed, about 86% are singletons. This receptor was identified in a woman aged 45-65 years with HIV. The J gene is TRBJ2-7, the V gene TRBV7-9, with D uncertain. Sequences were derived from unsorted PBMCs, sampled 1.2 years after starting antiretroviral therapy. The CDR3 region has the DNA TGTGCCAGCAGCTTAGACCCCAATTACTACGAGCAGTACTTC. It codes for CASSLDPNYYEQYF.